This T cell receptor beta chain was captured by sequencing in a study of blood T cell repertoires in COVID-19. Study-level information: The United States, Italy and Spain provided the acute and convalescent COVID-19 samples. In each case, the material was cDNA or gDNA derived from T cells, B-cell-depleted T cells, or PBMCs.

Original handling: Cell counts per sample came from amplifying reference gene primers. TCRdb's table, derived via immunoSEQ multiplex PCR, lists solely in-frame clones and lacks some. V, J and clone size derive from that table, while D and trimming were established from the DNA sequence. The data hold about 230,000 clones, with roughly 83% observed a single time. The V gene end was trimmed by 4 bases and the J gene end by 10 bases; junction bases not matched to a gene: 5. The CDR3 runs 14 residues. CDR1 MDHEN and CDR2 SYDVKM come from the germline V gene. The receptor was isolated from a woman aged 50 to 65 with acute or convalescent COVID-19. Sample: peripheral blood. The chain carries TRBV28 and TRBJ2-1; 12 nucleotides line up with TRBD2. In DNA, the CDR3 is TGTGCCAGCAGTTCCTGGACTAGCGGGGTGGAGCAGTTCTTC. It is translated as CASSSWTSGVEQFF.